The sequence of this T cell receptor beta chain was determined in a study of blood T cell repertoires in COVID-19. Study background: Sample material is recorded as cDNA or gDNA derived from T cells, B-cell-depleted T cells, or PBMCs.

Authors' processing steps: Reference gene primer amplification in the assay estimated nucleated cell counts. Assay used: immunoSEQ multiplex PCR; TCRdb lists only in-frame clones, some missing. The DNA gave D and trimming, while V, J and clone size come from that table. Altogether about 170,000 clones are present, around 86% being singletons, with the ten largest covering 2.5% to 3%. The Seattle patients joined while their infection was active and were tracked longitudinally afterward. Germline CDR1 and CDR2: MDHEN and SYDVKM. There are 15 residues in the CDR3. The trim removed 1 base at V and 2 bases at J, leaving 2 bases unmatched.

Sequencing used peripheral blood. This receptor was identified in a woman of 80 years or more with COVID-19, enrolled during active disease. The rearrangement links TRBV28 to TRBJ2-5; 9 bases fit TRBD2. CDR3 DNA sequence: TGTGCCAGCAGTTTATCTAGCGGGGCACAAGAGACCCAGTACTTC. Its protein is CASSLSSGAQETQYF. Full variable domain (rest looked up from reference TRBV28 and TRBJ2-5): DVKVTQSSRYLVKRTGEKVFLECVQDMDHENMFWYRQDPGLGLRLIYFSYDVKMKEKGDIPEGYSVSREKKERFSLILESASTNQTSMYLCASSLSSGAQETQYFGPGTRLLVL.